The 9 T cell receptor beta chains presented below share a single source sample, sequenced in a study of T-cell reconstitution after alpha-beta-depleted transplantation in children. Preparation of the TCRbeta library was carried out with unique molecular identifiers. One entry per CDR3 protein results from TCRdb running MiXCR on the PCR reads. This sample has about a million distinct CDR3 sequences, with under 30% found just once. The source was PBMCs, mostly from graft donor cells, collected 360 days after TCRalphabeta/CD19-depleted stem cell transplant. These receptors originate from a boy less than two years old who had a stem cell transplant for SCID, so the T cells may come from the graft donor.

In its sample, this clonotype was seen a few times. CDR3 amino acids: CASSPHRTNTGELFF. The CDR3 region has the DNA TGCGCCAGCAGCCCCCACAGGACGAACACCGGGGAGCTGTTTTTT. The V gene is TRBV4-1, the J gene TRBJ2-2; possible D gene TRBD1, 5 bases. Trimming pared 4 bases from V and 0 bases from J, leaving 9 bases between. There are 15 residues in the CDR3. The germline V gene encodes CDR1 MGHRA and CDR2 YSYEKL.

The chain is built from TRBV12-3 or TRBV12-4 and TRBJ1-3; D perhaps matches TRBD1 (5 bases). V lost 3 bases, J lost 0 bases, and 12 bases lay in between. The CDR3 consists of 16 residues. CDR3 residues: CASSFKEGSSGNTIYF. In DNA form, the CDR3 reads TGTGCCAGCAGTTTTAAGGAGGGGAGCTCTGGAAACACCATATATTTT.

In this sample, this clonotype turned up a few times. The V gene is TRBV7-2, the J gene TRBJ2-5, with 9 bases matching TRBD2. V trimming: 4 bases; J trimming: 3 bases; junction bases outside the gene matches: 6. The CDR3 has 15 residues. Germline V gene data show CDR1 as SGHTA and CDR2 as FQGNSA. The CDR3 sequence is CASSYSGGTEETQYF. CDR3 DNA sequence: TGTGCCAGCAGCTACAGCGGGGGGACGGAAGAGACCCAGTACTTC.

This clonotype was seen only a few times. The chain couples TRBV19 to TRBJ2-2; D not resolved. The CDR3 totals 14 residues. Germline assignment: CDR1 LNHDA and CDR2 SQIVND (reference sequence). The V end was cut by 6 bases, the J end by 1 base, with 9 bases between. Here the CDR3 reads CASRPDGNTGELFF. DNA of the CDR3: TGTGCCAGTAGACCAGACGGGAACACCGGGGAGCTGTTTTTT.

The chain joins TRBV5-1 to TRBJ2-1; D ambiguous. Germline values: CDR1 SGHRS, CDR2 YFSETQ. The CDR3 runs 15 residues. The V end was cut by 0 bases, the J end by 2 bases, with 9 bases between. The CDR3 reads CASSLDELTYNEQFF. CDR3 bases: TGCGCCAGCAGCTTGGATGAGTTAACCTACAATGAGCAGTTCTTC.

Only a few counts were recorded for this clonotype. The chain joins TRBV28 to TRBJ2-3, with D tentatively TRBD2 (5 bases). Germline V gene lookup returns CDR1 MDHEN and CDR2 SYDVKM. The CDR3 runs to 15 residues. Trimming shortened V by 2 bases and J by 1 base, and 10 bases separated the two germline ends. DNA for the CDR3: TGTGCCAGCAGTTTAATTAGGCGGGGCACAGATACGCAGTATTTT. Its translation: CASSLIRRGTDTQYF.

In this sample, this clonotype turned up a few times. The chain joins TRBV28 to TRBJ1-5; D perhaps matches TRBD1 (5 bases). Trimming removed 8 bases at V and 3 bases at J, with 17 bases between. CDR3 length: 15 residues. The germline gives CDR1 MDHEN, CDR2 SYDVKM. CDR3 in amino acids: CASGTSRDDNQPQHF. CDR3 sequence (DNA): TGTGCCAGCGGGACTTCTAGGGACGACAATCAGCCCCAGCATTTT.

This clonotype was found a few times. The chain recombines TRBV6-1 with TRBJ2-2; D is possibly TRBD1 or TRBD2 (6 bases each). Germline assignment: CDR1 MNHNS and CDR2 SASEGT. The CDR3 runs 15 residues. Trimming removed 5 bases at V and 6 bases at J, with 16 bases between. The CDR3 coding sequence is TGTGCCAGCAGTCCCGGGGGCAAAACCTCCGGGGAGCTGTTTTTT. Translation gives CASSPGGKTSGELFF.

The chain recombines TRBV12-3 or TRBV12-4 with TRBJ2-7; D gene uncertain. This CDR3 comprises 15 residues. The V and J ends lost 6 bases and 4 bases respectively, with 19 bases between them. The CDR3, as DNA: TGTGCCAGCAGCCCCTCCCTGCGGATTTCGTACGAGCAGTACTTC. The encoded protein is CASSPSLRISYEQYF.